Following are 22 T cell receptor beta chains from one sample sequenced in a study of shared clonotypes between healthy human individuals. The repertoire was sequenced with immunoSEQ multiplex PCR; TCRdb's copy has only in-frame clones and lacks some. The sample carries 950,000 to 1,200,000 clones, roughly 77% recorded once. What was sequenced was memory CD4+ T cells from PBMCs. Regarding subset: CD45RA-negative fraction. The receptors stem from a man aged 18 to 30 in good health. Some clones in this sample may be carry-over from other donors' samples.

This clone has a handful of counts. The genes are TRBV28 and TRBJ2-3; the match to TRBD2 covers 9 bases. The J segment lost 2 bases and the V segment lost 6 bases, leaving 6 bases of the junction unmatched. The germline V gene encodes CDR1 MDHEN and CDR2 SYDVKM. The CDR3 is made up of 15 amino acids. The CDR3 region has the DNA TGTGCCAGCAGCGTTGCTAGCGGGATCACAGATACGCAGTATTTT. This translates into CASSVASGITDTQYF.

The CDR3 nucleotides are TGTGCCATCAGGACGGGACTAGCGGGAGGGCGGATAGATACGCAGTATTTT. This sequence encodes CAIRTGLAGGRIDTQYF. The chain employs TRBV10-3 and TRBJ2-3; 16 bases are a match to TRBD2. Trimming cost V 6 bases and J 5 bases; bases outside gene matches: 8. Per germline, CDR1 ENHRY and CDR2 SYGVKD. This CDR3 is built from 17 residues.

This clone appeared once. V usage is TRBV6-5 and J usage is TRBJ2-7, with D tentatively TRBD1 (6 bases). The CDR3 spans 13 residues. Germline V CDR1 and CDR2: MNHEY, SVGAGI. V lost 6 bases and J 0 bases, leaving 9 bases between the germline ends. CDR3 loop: CASRLRGSYEQYF. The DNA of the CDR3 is TGTGCCAGCAGACTCAGGGGCTCCTACGAGCAGTACTTC.

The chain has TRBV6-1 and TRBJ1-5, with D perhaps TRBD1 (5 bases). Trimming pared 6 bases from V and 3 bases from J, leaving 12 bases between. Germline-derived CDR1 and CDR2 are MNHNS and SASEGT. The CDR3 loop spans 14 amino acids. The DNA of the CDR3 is TGTGCCAGCAGAGTCGACAGCTACAATCAGCCCCAGCATTTT. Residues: CASRVDSYNQPQHF.

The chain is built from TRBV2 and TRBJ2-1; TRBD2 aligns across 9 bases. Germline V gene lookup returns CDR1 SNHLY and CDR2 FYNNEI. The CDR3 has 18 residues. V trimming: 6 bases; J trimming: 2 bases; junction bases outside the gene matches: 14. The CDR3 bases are TGTGCCAGCAGCGGGGGTTGGGCTAGCGGGACCACCTACAATGAGCAGTTCTTC. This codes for CASSGGWASGTTYNEQFF.

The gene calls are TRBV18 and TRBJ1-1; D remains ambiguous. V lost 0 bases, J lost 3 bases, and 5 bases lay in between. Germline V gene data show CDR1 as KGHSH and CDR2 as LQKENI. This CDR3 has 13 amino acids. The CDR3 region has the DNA TGTGCCAGCTCACCACCGGCAGACACTGAAGCTTTCTTT. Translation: CASSPPADTEAFF.

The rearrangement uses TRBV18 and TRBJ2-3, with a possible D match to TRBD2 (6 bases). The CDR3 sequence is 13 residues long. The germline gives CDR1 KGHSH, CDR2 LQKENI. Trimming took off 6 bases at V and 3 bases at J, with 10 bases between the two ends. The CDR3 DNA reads TGTGCCAGCTCCGGGACTCAAACAGATACGCAGTATTTT. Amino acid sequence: CASSGTQTDTQYF.

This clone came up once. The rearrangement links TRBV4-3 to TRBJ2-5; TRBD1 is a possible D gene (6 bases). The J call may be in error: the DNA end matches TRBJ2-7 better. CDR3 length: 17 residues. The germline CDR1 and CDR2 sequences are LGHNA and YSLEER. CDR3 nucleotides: TGCGCCAGCAGCCAAGCCGCAGGGGTGGCTGTTGCCTACGAGCAGTACTTC. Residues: CASSQAAGVAVAYEQYF.

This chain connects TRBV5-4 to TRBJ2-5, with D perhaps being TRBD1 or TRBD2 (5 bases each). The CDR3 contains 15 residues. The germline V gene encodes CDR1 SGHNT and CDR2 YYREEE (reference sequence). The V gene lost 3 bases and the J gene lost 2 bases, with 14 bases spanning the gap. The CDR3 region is CASSSPGRNQETQYF. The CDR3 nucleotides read TGTGCCAGCAGCTCACCGGGACGGAATCAAGAGACCCAGTACTTC. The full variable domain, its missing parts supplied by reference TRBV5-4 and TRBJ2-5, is ETGVTQSPTHLIKTRGQQVTLRCSSQSGHNTVSWYQQALGQGPQFIFQYYREEENGRGNFPPRFSGLQFPNYSSELNVNALELDDSALYLCASSSPGRNQETQYFGPGTRLLVL.

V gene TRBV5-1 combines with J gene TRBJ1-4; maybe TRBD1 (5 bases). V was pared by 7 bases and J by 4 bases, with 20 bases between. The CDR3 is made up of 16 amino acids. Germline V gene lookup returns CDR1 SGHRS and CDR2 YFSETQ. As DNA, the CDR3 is TGCGCCAGCGAAACCCGAACGAGCGGGGGTAATGAAAAACTGTTTTTT. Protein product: CASETRTSGGNEKLFF. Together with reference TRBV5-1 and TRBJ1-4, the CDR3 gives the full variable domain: KAGVTQTPRYLIKTRGQQVTLSCSPISGHRSVSWYQQTPGQGLQFLFEYFSETQRNKGNFPGRFSGRQFSNSRSEMNVSTLELGDSALYLCASETRTSGGNEKLFFGSGTQLSVL.

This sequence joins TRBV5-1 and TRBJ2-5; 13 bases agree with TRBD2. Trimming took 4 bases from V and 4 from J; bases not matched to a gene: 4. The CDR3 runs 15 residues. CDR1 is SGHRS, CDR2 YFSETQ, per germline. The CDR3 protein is CASSGLAGDRETQYF. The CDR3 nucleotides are TGCGCCAGCAGCGGACTAGCGGGAGATCGAGAGACCCAGTACTTC.

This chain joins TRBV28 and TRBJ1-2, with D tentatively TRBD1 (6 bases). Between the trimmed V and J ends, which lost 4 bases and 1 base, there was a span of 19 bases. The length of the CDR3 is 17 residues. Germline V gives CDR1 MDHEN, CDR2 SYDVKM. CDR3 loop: CASSSSGGGHRNYGYTF. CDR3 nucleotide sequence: TGTGCCAGCAGTTCCAGTGGTGGGGGGCATCGTAACTATGGCTACACCTTC.

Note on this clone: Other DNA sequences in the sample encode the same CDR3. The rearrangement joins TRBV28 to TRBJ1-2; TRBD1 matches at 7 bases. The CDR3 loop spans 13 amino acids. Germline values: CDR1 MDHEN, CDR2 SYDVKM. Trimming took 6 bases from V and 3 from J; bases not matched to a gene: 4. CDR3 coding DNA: TGTGCCAGCAGGTCCGGGACAGACTATGGCTACACCTTC. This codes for CASRSGTDYGYTF.

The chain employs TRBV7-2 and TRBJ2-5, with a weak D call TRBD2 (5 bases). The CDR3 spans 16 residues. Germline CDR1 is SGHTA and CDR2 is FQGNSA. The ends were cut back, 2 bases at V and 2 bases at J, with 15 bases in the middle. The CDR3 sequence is CASSLRRSGNQETQYF. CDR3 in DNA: TGTGCCAGCAGCTTACGTAGGTCGGGGAATCAAGAGACCCAGTACTTC. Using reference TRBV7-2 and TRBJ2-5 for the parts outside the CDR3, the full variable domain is GAGVSQSPSNKVTEKGKDVELRCDPISGHTALYWYRQSLGQGLEFLIYFQGNSAPDKSGLPSDRFSAERTGGSVSTLTIQRTQQEDSAVYLCASSLRRSGNQETQYFGPGTRLLVL.

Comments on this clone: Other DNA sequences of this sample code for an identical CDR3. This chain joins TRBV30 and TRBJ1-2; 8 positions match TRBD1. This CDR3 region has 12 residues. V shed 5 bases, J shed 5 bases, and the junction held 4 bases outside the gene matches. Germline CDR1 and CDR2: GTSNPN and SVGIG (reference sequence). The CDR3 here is CAWGDRRYGYTF. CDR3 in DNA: TGTGCCTGGGGGGACAGGAGATATGGCTACACCTTC. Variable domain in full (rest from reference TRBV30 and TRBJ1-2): SQTIHQWPATLVQPVGSPLSLECTVEGTSNPNLYWYRQAAGRGLQLLFYSVGIGQISSEVPQNLSASRPQDRQFILSSKKLLLSDSGFYLCAWGDRRYGYTFGSGTRLTVV.

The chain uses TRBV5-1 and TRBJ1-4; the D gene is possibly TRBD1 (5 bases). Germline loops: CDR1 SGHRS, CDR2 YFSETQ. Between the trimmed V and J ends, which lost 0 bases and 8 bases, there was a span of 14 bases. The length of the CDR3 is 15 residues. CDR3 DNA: TGCGCCAGCAGCTTGGCCGGGACCCCTGAAGAAAAACTGTTTTTT. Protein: CASSLAGTPEEKLFF. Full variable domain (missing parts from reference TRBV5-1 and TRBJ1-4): KAGVTQTPRYLIKTRGQQVTLSCSPISGHRSVSWYQQTPGQGLQFLFEYFSETQRNKGNFPGRFSGRQFSNSRSEMNVSTLELGDSALYLCASSLAGTPEEKLFFGSGTQLSVL.

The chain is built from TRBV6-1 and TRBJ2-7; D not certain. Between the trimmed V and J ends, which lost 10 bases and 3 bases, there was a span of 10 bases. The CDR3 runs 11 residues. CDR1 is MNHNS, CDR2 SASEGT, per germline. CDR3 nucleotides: TGTGCCACCTCCCCTTACTACGAGCAGTACTTC. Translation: CATSPYYEQYF.

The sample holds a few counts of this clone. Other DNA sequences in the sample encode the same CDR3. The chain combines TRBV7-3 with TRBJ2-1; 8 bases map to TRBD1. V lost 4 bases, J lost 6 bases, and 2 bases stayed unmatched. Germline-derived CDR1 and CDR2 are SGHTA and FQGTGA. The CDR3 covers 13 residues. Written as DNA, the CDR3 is TGTGCCAGCAGCTCCACAGGGGGCAATGAGCAGTTCTTC. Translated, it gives CASSSTGGNEQFF.

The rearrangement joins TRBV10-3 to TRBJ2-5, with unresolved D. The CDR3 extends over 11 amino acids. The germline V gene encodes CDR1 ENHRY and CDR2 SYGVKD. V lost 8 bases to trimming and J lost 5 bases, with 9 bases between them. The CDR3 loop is CAIGVRETQYF. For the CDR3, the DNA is TGTGCCATCGGGGTCCGGGAGACCCAGTACTTC.

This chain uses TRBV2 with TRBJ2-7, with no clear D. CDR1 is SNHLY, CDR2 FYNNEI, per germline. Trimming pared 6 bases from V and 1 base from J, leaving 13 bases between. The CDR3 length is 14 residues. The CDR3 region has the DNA TGTGCCAGCAGCGCCCATCTGGGGTCCTACGAGCAGTACTTC. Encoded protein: CASSAHLGSYEQYF.

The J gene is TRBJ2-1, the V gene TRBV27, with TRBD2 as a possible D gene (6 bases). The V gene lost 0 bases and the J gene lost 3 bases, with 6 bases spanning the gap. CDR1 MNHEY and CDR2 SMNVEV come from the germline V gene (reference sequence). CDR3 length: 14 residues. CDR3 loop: CASSLSGSYNEQFF. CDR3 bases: TGTGCCAGCAGTTTATCCGGGAGCTACAATGAGCAGTTCTTC.

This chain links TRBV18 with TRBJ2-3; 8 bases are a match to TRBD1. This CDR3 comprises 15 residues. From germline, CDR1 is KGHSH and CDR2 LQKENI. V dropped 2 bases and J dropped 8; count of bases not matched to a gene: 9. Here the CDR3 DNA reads TGTGCCAGCTCACCAGGGACAGGCGGGCCAGGTACGCAGTATTTT. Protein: CASSPGTGGPGTQYF.